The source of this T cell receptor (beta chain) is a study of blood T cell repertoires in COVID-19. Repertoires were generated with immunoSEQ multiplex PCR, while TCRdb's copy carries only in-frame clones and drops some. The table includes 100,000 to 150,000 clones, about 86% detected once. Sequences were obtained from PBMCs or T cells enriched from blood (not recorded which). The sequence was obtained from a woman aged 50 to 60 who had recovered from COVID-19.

The CDR3 DNA follows: TGTGCCAGCTCACGCGGACAGGGAAACTCGGATACGCAGTATTTT. Protein sequence: CASSRGQGNSDTQYF. This chain connects TRBV18 to TRBJ2-3, with TRBD1 matching over 8 bases. This CDR3 region has 15 residues. Germline V gene data show CDR1 as KGHSH and CDR2 as LQKENI. V gave up 4 bases and J gave up 6 bases; unmatched junction bases: 9.